This TCR beta chain was obtained from a study of CD8+ T cells in alopecia areata. Study-level information: It was oral tofacitinib, at 5 to 10 mg twice daily, that treated patients received. Patients in the study were on tofacitinib for 6 to 18 months, then off it for 6 months.

V dropped 6 bases and J dropped 6; count of bases not matched to a gene: 10. This CDR3 has 15 residues. Germline V gives CDR1 SGHTA, CDR2 FQGTGA. Study findings and constraints: Alopecia totalis/universalis scalp especially showed more expanded CD8+ clones than normal scalp. Patients shared TCRs less clearly than mice did, possibly for HLA-related reasons.

Sequencing used cDNA as its template, made by extracting RNA and reverse transcribing it. Profiling relied on immunoSEQ multiplex PCR, and the TCRdb table lists in-frame clones only, not all of them. The table lists fewer than 250,000 clones, roughly three fifths of them singletons. About this clone: Its target is not known.

Treatment indicated: oral pan-JAK inhibitor, 5-10 mg twice daily. This specimen consisted of CD4+ T cells sorted from blood, obtained at week 4, from a patient treated with tofacitinib. The chain combines TRBV7-3 with TRBJ2-1; the match to TRBD1 covers 8 bases. The TCR originated in a human donor with alopecia areata. The CDR3 protein is CASSPDRGWGNEQFF. CDR3 nucleotides: TGTGCCAGCAGTCCAGACAGGGGATGGGGCAATGAGCAGTTCTTC.